The 21 T cell receptor beta chains below all came from one sample that was sequenced in a study of tissue T cells after allogeneic stem cell transplantation. Measured with immunoSEQ multiplex PCR; TCRdb has only the in-frame clones, and not every one. Here the sample spans roughly 1,200 clones, 45% to 70% being singletons. Sample time point: mouse harvest day 7 after allogeneic transplant. Tail vein injection delivered 10^7 T-cell-depleted bone marrow cells and 10^6 splenic CD5+ T cells. Sequencing used liver tissue. Receptors were obtained from a female BALB/c mouse given C57BL/6 T cells with graft-versus-host disease after an allogeneic hematopoietic cell transplant.

Comment on this clone: The germline and genes are mouse ones. The read ends 1 residue before the CDR3 terminus; that terminus is restored from the germline J gene. The chain employs TRBV31 and TRBJ2-1; TRBD1 agrees at 9 bases. This CDR3 region has 14 residues. CDR1 and CDR2 (germline): GKSSPN, SITVG. V lost 3 bases, J lost 3 bases, and 3 bases stayed unmatched. CDR3 region: CAWSPTGGYAEQFF. The part of the CDR3 DNA that was read is TGTGCCTGGAGCCCGACAGGGGGCTATGCTGAGCAGTTC.

In its sample, this clone was seen a few times. The gene names given are mouse names. The read ends 1 residue before the CDR3 terminus; that terminus is restored from the germline J gene. V and J are TRBV26 and TRBJ2-7, with D perhaps TRBD2 (7 bases). The CDR3 spans 12 residues. V was shortened by 3 bases and J by 6 bases, with 9 bases between the two germline ends. CDR1 and CDR2 from the germline V gene are KGHPV and FQNQEV (reference sequence). CDR3 loop: CASSLGGREQYF. Incomplete CDR3 DNA: TGTGCCAGCAGTCTCGGGGGGCGTGAACAGTAC. Combining the CDR3 with reference TRBV26 and TRBJ2-7 gives the whole variable domain NSKVIQTPRYLVKGQGQKAKMRCIPEKGHPVVFWYQQNKNNEFKFLINFQNQEVLQQIDMTEKRFSAECPSNSPCSLEIQSSEAGDSALYLCASSLGGREQYFGPGTRLTVL.

This clone was detected only a few times. The germline and genes are mouse ones. The read terminates 1 residue before the CDR3 end, so the remaining end is supplied by the germline J gene. The chain has TRBV26 and TRBJ2-7; D possibly corresponds to TRBD2 (7 bases). The ends were cut back, 2 bases at V and 6 bases at J, with 14 bases in the middle. The CDR3 is 14 residues long. Germline CDR1 reads KGHPV; CDR2 reads FQNQEV (reference sequence). The covered CDR3 bases are TGTGCCAGCAGTCTGAAGGGGGGCGCCTTTGAACAGTAC. Its translation: CASSLKGGAFEQY. The full CDR3 protein reads CASSLKGGAFEQYF.

A note on this clone: Mouse gene names apply. Partial CDR3 DNA: TGTGCCAGCACCCCGGACTGGGAGAACTATGCTGAGCAGTTC. It specifies CASTPDWENYAEQF. The whole CDR3 sequence reads CASTPDWENYAEQFF. The chain combines TRBV15 with TRBJ2-1; 8 bases are shared with TRBD2. The read falls 1 residue short of the CDR3 end, and the missing part is taken from the germline J gene. Germline CDR1 reads SGHND; CDR2 reads FRSKSL. The CDR3 is made up of 15 amino acids. V gave up 7 bases and J gave up 1 base; unmatched junction bases: 6. The full variable domain, its missing parts supplied by reference TRBV15 and TRBJ2-1, is DAGVTQTPRHEVAEKGQTIILKCEPVSGHNDLFWYRQTKIQGLELLSYFRSKSLMEDGGAFKDRFKAEMLNSSFSTLKIQPTEPKDSAVYLCASTPDWENYAEQFFGPGTRLTVL.

With regard to this clone: Gene names and germline match the mouse. Read coverage stops 1 residue before the CDR3 terminus; the germline J gene supplies the remainder. The genes are TRBV13-2 and TRBJ2-4, with TRBD2 matching 9 bases. The CDR3 is made up of 18 amino acids. Germline CDR1 NNHNN, CDR2 SYGAGS (reference sequence). V trimming: 0 bases; J trimming: 1 base; junction bases outside the gene matches: 9. This CDR3 is CASGDAFWGGRGQNTLYF. The CDR3 DNA, read in part, is TGTGCCAGCGGTGATGCTTTTTGGGGGGGCAGGGGTCAAAACACCTTGTAC.

Remarks on this clone: Gene names and germline refer to mouse. The read halts 1 residue ahead of the CDR3 end, with the missing end drawn from the germline J gene. The chain joins TRBV12-1 to TRBJ1-3; D gene uncertain. This CDR3 contains 14 residues. Germline lookup yields CDR1 SGHSN and CDR2 HYEKVE. V dropped 0 bases and J dropped 0 bases, with 5 bases sitting between them. The sequenced part of the CDR3 DNA is TGTGCCAGCTCTCTCACAGATTCTGGAAATACGCTCTAT. Translating gives CASSLTDSGNTLY. The whole CDR3 reads CASSLTDSGNTLYF.

As for this clone: Here the gene names and germline are mouse. The CDR3 end falls 1 residue outside the read, so it is completed with the germline J gene. This rearrangement joins TRBV26 to TRBJ1-1; perhaps TRBD1 as D (6 bases). V shed 3 bases and J shed 2 bases, with 7 bases lying between them. Germline V gene lookup returns CDR1 KGHPV and CDR2 FQNQEV (reference sequence). This CDR3 region has 13 residues. CDR3 protein: CASSLGGNTEVFF. CDR3 DNA (partial): TGTGCCAGCAGTCTTGGGGGCAACACAGAAGTCTTC.

As concerns this clone: All gene names here are mouse names. The DNA ends 1 residue before the CDR3 does, and the rest of the CDR3 is filled in from the germline J gene. The V call is TRBV13-2, the J call TRBJ1-1, with D hard to call. CDR1 is NNHNN and CDR2 is SYGAGS in the germline V gene (reference sequence). The CDR3 consists of 12 residues. Between the trimmed V and J ends, which lost 2 bases and 6 bases, there was a span of 8 bases. CDR3 DNA (partial): TGTGCCAGCGGTGACCGGGTTCCAGAAGTCTTC. The encoded protein is CASGDRVPEVF. The full-length CDR3 reads as CASGDRVPEVFF.

Points on this clone: Mouse gene names apply. The read gets to within 1 residue of the CDR3 end, and the germline J gene fills in the rest. The genes are TRBV16 and TRBJ2-5; 11 bases line up with TRBD2. V lost 3 bases to trimming and J lost 4 bases; unmatched junction nucleotides: 0. The CDR3 runs to 14 residues. The germline gives CDR1 SGHSA, CDR2 FRNQAP. The CDR3: CASSLGLGEDTQYF. The part of the CDR3 DNA that was read is TGTGCAAGCAGCTTGGGACTGGGGGAAGACACCCAGTAC.

Regarding this clone: Mouse names are used for the genes. The CDR3 extends 1 residue past the end of the read, so its final part is completed from the germline J gene. The chain recombines TRBV3 with TRBJ1-1, with D perhaps TRBD1 (6 bases). Germline V gene data show CDR1 as SNHLY and CDR2 as FYNGKV (reference sequence). The germline V and J ends were trimmed by 1 base and 1 base, with 7 bases remaining between them. The CDR3 covers 14 residues. CDR3 DNA (partial): TGTGCCAGCAGCTTAGAGGGGGGAAACACAGAAGTCTTC. Amino acids: CASSLEGGNTEVF. The complete CDR3 protein is CASSLEGGNTEVFF.

Regarding this clone: Gene names and germline match the mouse. The CDR3 loop is CSSSPTGPYNSPLYF. Incomplete CDR3 DNA: TGCTCCAGCAGTCCTACAGGGCCCTATAATTCGCCCCTCTAC. The V gene is TRBV23, the J gene TRBJ1-6; TRBD1 is the table's D call, not checked against the DNA. With the read ending 1 residue before the CDR3 end, the germline J gene is used to fill in that end. TRBJ1-6 is an ORF, and what it does is uncertain. The germline gives CDR1 KGHTA, CDR2 FQNQQP. The CDR3 extends over 15 amino acids.

With respect to this clone: Genes here carry mouse names. The CDR3 extends 1 residue past the end of the read, so its final part is completed from the germline J gene. The rearrangement links TRBV26 to TRBJ1-2, with no clear D. Trimming removed 2 bases at V and 0 bases at J, with 7 bases between. Germline CDR1 is KGHPV and CDR2 is FQNQEV (reference sequence). The CDR3 runs 14 residues. The part of the CDR3 DNA that was read is TGTGCCAGCAGTCTGATAGGGACAAACTCCGACTACACC. Its translation is CASSLIGTNSDYT. The CDR3 reads in full as CASSLIGTNSDYTF.

This clone was recorded only once. Gene and germline names: mouse. The DNA ends 1 residue before the CDR3 does, and the rest of the CDR3 is filled in from the germline J gene. The chain has TRBV26 and TRBJ1-2; D unresolved. The CDR3 is 12 residues long. V lost 4 bases and J lost 0, with 3 bases in between. The germline V gene encodes CDR1 KGHPV and CDR2 FQNQEV (reference sequence). Partial CDR3 DNA: TGTGCCAGCAGTCCTACAAACTCCGACTACACC. This translates into CASSPTNSDYT. The entire CDR3 protein is CASSPTNSDYTF.

By sample fraction, this clone is hyperexpanded. The gene names here belong to mouse. The read comes to an end 1 residue before the CDR3 does, leaving the germline J gene to fill in the end. This chain connects TRBV12-2 to TRBJ2-7; D is undetermined. The CDR3 spans 12 residues. From germline, CDR1 is SGHLS and CDR2 HYDKME. V was trimmed by 2 bases and J by 4 bases, leaving 8 bases between them. CDR3 bases read: TGTGCCAGCTCTCCCACAGATTATGAACAGTAC. Protein: CASSPTDYEQY. The CDR3 reads in full as CASSPTDYEQYF.

As regards this clone: Genes and germline are mouse. The sequence runs out 1 residue before the end of the CDR3; the remainder is reconstructed from the germline J gene. The chain joins TRBV13-2 to TRBJ2-4, with D perhaps TRBD1 (6 bases). Germline values: CDR1 NNHNN, CDR2 SYGAGS (reference sequence). The CDR3 extends over 15 amino acids. The V and J ends lost 1 base and 1 base respectively, with 10 bases between them. The CDR3 DNA, read in part, is TGTGCCAGCGGTGATCCCAGGGGTGGTCAAAACACCTTGTAC. Translated: CASGDPRGGQNTLY. The whole CDR3 reads CASGDPRGGQNTLYF.

With respect to this clone: Genes and germline come from the mouse. The read halts 1 residue ahead of the CDR3 end, with the missing end drawn from the germline J gene. This chain joins TRBV12-2 and TRBJ2-5; TRBD2 aligns across 10 bases. In germline, CDR1 is SGHLS, CDR2 HYDKME. CDR3 length: 15 residues. V gave up 4 bases and J gave up 2 bases; unmatched junction bases: 5. The sequenced part of the CDR3 DNA is TGTGCCAGCTCCCGACTGGGGGGTAGCCAAGACACCCAGTAC. Translated, it gives CASSRLGGSQDTQY. In full, the CDR3 is CASSRLGGSQDTQYF.

This clone was detected only a few times. Genes and germline are mouse. The read ends 1 residue early relative to the CDR3; the germline J gene fills the gap. The chain is built from TRBV13-1 and TRBJ2-7; D is ambiguous. Trimming shortened V by 1 base and J by 0 bases, and 2 bases separated the two germline ends. In germline, CDR1 is NSHNY, CDR2 SYGAGN. The CDR3 runs to 12 residues. The sequenced part of the CDR3 DNA is TGTGCCAGCAGTGATAACTCCTATGAACAGTAC. Encoded protein: CASSDNSYEQY. The complete CDR3 protein is CASSDNSYEQYF.

A note on this clone: Gene labels here are mouse ones. The CDR3 goes on 1 residue after the read ends, and that part is filled in from the germline J gene. This sequence joins TRBV3 and TRBJ1-1; D call uncertain. The V end was cut by 1 base, the J end by 0 bases, with 9 bases between. The germline V gene encodes CDR1 SNHLY and CDR2 FYNGKV (reference sequence). The CDR3 consists of 15 residues. CDR3 region: CASSLGRNANTEVFF. The part of the CDR3 DNA that was read is TGTGCCAGCAGCTTAGGCAGGAATGCAAACACAGAAGTCTTC.

A remark on this clone: Gene names are mouse gene names. Coverage ceases 1 residue before the CDR3 finishes, and the germline J gene fills in the end. The chain is built from TRBV17 and TRBJ1-3; TRBD1 matches at 7 bases. The J segment lost 4 bases and the V segment lost 5 bases, leaving 5 bases of the junction unmatched. Looked up from germline, CDR1 is MNHDT and CDR2 is YYDKIL. The CDR3 is 14 residues long. CDR3 sequence reads: CASSEGARGNTLYF. The CDR3 DNA, read in part, is TGTGCTAGCAGTGAGGGGGCGCGAGGAAATACGCTCTAT.

Details on this clone: Each gene name is a mouse one. Partial CDR3 DNA: TGTGCCAGCAGCCCCCGGACAATATCTTCCTTGTAC. The encoded protein is CASSPRTISSLY. In full, the CDR3 is CASSPRTISSLYF. V is TRBV5 and J is TRBJ2-4, with D tentatively TRBD1 (5 bases). The sequenced fragment ends 1 residue before the CDR3 boundary, so the rest is inferred from the germline J gene. The CDR3 has 13 residues. CDR1 and CDR2 from the germline V gene are LGHNA and YNLKQL (reference sequence). Trimming cost V 4 bases and J 10 bases, with 15 bases left between them.

Comment on this clone: Mouse gene names and germline throughout. The read ends 1 residue shy of where the CDR3 ends; the end is completed using the germline J gene. The chain recombines TRBV29 with TRBJ1-1; TRBD1 matches at 9 bases. After removal of 5 bases from V and 4 bases from J, the junction contained 2 bases not matched to a gene. The V gene's germline CDR1 is MSHET and CDR2 SYDVDS. This CDR3 has 13 residues. CDR3 region: CASSLGQGTEVFF. The CDR3 bases that were read are TGTGCTAGCAGTCTGGGACAGGGCACAGAAGTCTTC.